The 25 T cell receptor beta chains below were found in one sample sequenced in a study of vaccination effects on CD4 cells after COVID-19. The table came from immunoSEQ multiplex PCR; TCRdb's copy has only in-frame clones and leaves some out. Among about 46,000 clones listed, about 76% were seen once. Antigen-specific CD4+ T cells were expanded (with viral peptide pools) by the ViraFEST assay ahead of sequencing. A roughly 10-day culture period preceded the isolation of CD4+ T cells. The participants, recipients of two vaccine doses, got either BNT162b2 or mRNA-1273. Their cognate antigens are unknown. Material: CD4+ T cells from PBMCs cultured with HCoV-OC43 spike peptides, obtained after COVID-19 vaccination. Subset in this sample: HCoV-OC43 spike overlapping peptide pool stimulation. The origin of the receptors is a human donor who received a COVID-19 vaccine.

This chain links TRBV5-1 with TRBJ2-7; the match to TRBD2 covers 8 bases. Germline V lookup: CDR1 SGHRS, CDR2 YFSETQ. This CDR3 has 15 amino acids. Trimming removed 5 bases from V and 2 bases from J; junction bases left unmatched: 9. The CDR3 region has the DNA TGCGCCAGCAGACCAAAAGCGGGGGAAACCTACGAGCAGTACTTC. This encodes CASRPKAGETYEQYF.

V usage is TRBV4-1 and J usage is TRBJ2-7, with TRBD1 matching 8 bases. The junction had 2 bases not matched to a gene; V was cut back by 4 bases and J by 3 bases. The germline gives CDR1 MGHRA, CDR2 YSYEKL. The CDR3 is 13 residues long. CDR3 in DNA: TGCGCCAGCAGCCGGACAGGGATCTACGAGCAGTACTTC. It translates to CASSRTGIYEQYF.

The chain is built from TRBV30 and TRBJ1-1, with a weak D call TRBD1 (6 bases). This CDR3 is 13 amino acids long. V lost 5 bases and J 0 bases, leaving 10 bases between the germline ends. Per germline, CDR1 GTSNPN and CDR2 SVGIG (reference sequence). This chain's CDR3 is CAWYRDMNTEAFF. The CDR3 DNA follows: TGTGCCTGGTACCGGGACATGAACACTGAAGCTTTCTTT.

J is TRBJ1-1 and V is TRBV19; 12 positions agree with TRBD1. Germline CDR1 LNHDA, CDR2 SQIVND (reference sequence). J gave up 4 bases and V 3 bases, and 3 bases lay outside the gene matches. The CDR3 covers 15 residues. Here the CDR3 DNA reads TGTGCCAGTAGTATGGGGACAGGGGGCCTCACTGAAGCTTTCTTT. Translation gives CASSMGTGGLTEAFF.

V usage is TRBV5-1 and J usage is TRBJ2-7; weak D call: TRBD2 (5 bases). Trimming left V 4 bases short and J 0 bases short, with 11 bases between. Per the germline V gene, CDR1 is SGHRS and CDR2 is YFSETQ. The CDR3 is 14 residues long. The CDR3 region has the DNA TGCGCCAGCAGCCTGGCTAGCATCTCCTACGAGCAGTACTTC. Translated, it gives CASSLASISYEQYF.

The chain couples TRBV30 to TRBJ1-2, with D perhaps matching TRBD1 (6 bases). V was pared by 3 bases and J by 8 bases, with 16 bases between. CDR3 length: 13 amino acids. CDR1 and CDR2 from the germline V gene are GTSNPN and SVGIG (reference sequence). CDR3 sequence reads: CAWSQGTSRGYTF. The DNA of the CDR3 is TGTGCCTGGAGCCAGGGGACCTCGAGGGGCTACACCTTC.

J is TRBJ2-2 and V is TRBV5-4; 8 bases are a match to TRBD2. V dropped 4 bases and J dropped 5; count of bases not matched to a gene: 4. Germline values: CDR1 SGHNT, CDR2 YYREEE (reference sequence). CDR3 length: 14 residues. The CDR3 bases are TGTGCCAGCAGCCGGGGGGGCGGGACCGGGGAGCTGTTTTTT. It codes for CASSRGGGTGELFF.

About this clone itself: Within the sample, other DNA sequences also encode this same CDR3. The CDR3, as DNA: TGTGCCAGCAGCTTAGATCGAGGCCGGGAAAAACTGTTTTTT. This sequence encodes CASSLDRGREKLFF. This chain joins TRBV11-2 and TRBJ1-4; D is ambiguous. The CDR3 covers 14 residues. V was clipped by 0 bases and J by 8 bases, with 10 bases between them. Germline V gene data show CDR1 as SGHAT and CDR2 as FQNNGV.

The gene calls are TRBV30 and TRBJ1-2; no definite D call. Germline V gene sequence: CDR1 GTSNPN, CDR2 SVGIG (reference sequence). The germline V and J ends were trimmed by 3 bases and 0 bases, with 17 bases remaining between them. The CDR3 length is 16 residues. CDR3 bases: TGTGCCTGGAGGCAGAGAAATATCATAGCTAACTATGGCTACACCTTC. Encoded protein: CAWRQRNIIANYGYTF.

The chain carries TRBV14 and TRBJ2-7, with D possibly being TRBD2 (5 bases). V lost 1 base and J lost 4, with 14 bases in between. The CDR3 is 15 residues long. Germline CDR1 and CDR2: SGHDN and FVKESK. CDR3 nucleotide sequence: TGTGCCAGCAGCCAAGCCCTAGCCGTCTTTTACGAGCAGTACTTC. Protein product: CASSQALAVFYEQYF. Filled out from reference TRBV14 and TRBJ2-7, the complete variable domain reads EAGVTQFPSHSVIEKGQTVTLRCDPISGHDNLYWYRRVMGKEIKFLLHFVKESKQDESGMPNNRFLAERTGGTYSTLKVQPAELEDSGVYFCASSQALAVFYEQYFGPGTRLTVT.

This chain joins TRBV7-6 and TRBJ2-5; TRBD2 matches 7 bases. The germline gives CDR1 SGHVS, CDR2 FNYEAQ. V shed 1 base and J 2 bases; nucleotides not matched to a gene: 4. The CDR3 is made up of 15 amino acids. CDR3 protein: CASSLGSGLQETQYF. As DNA, the CDR3 is TGTGCCAGCAGCTTAGGGTCGGGACTACAAGAGACCCAGTACTTC. The full variable domain, rest sourced from reference TRBV7-6 and TRBJ2-5, is GAGVSQSPRYKVTKRGQDVALRCDPISGHVSLYWYRQALGQGPEFLTYFNYEAQQDKSGLPNDRFSAERPEGSISTLTIQRTEQRDSAMYRCASSLGSGLQETQYFGPGTRLLVL.

The chain couples TRBV5-1 to TRBJ2-3, with D possibly TRBD2 on 5 matching bases. CDR3 length: 15 amino acids. Trimming left V 0 bases short and J 6 bases short, with 14 bases between. Germline CDR1 is SGHRS and CDR2 is YFSETQ. CDR3 loop: CASSLGTDQRDTQYF. The CDR3 DNA is TGCGCCAGCAGCTTGGGAACAGACCAGCGGGATACGCAGTATTTT. The full variable domain, with the rest looked up from reference TRBV5-1 and TRBJ2-3, is KAGVTQTPRYLIKTRGQQVTLSCSPISGHRSVSWYQQTPGQGLQFLFEYFSETQRNKGNFPGRFSGRQFSNSRSEMNVSTLELGDSALYLCASSLGTDQRDTQYFGPGTRLTVL.

The rearrangement links TRBV5-1 to TRBJ2-7; TRBD2 aligns across 8 bases. Germline V lookup: CDR1 SGHRS, CDR2 YFSETQ. V gave up 0 bases and J gave up 3 bases; unmatched junction bases: 5. CDR3 length: 15 residues. CDR3 DNA sequence: TGCGCCAGCAGCTTGGCTAGCGGGTACTACTACGAGCAGTACTTC. Encoded protein: CASSLASGYYYEQYF.

The genes are TRBV30 and TRBJ1-2, with a possible D match to TRBD1 (6 bases). V lost 2 bases and J lost 4, with 11 bases in between. The CDR3 runs to 13 residues. Per the germline V gene, CDR1 is GTSNPN and CDR2 is SVGIG (reference sequence). The CDR3 sequence: CAWSRQGIYGYTF. Here the CDR3 DNA reads TGTGCCTGGAGTCGGCAGGGGATCTATGGCTACACCTTC.

The J gene is TRBJ1-1, the V gene TRBV6-4; D is possibly TRBD1 (5 bases). V shed 0 bases and J shed 11 bases, with 16 bases lying between them. The germline gives CDR1 MRHNA, CDR2 SNTAGT. The CDR3 runs 14 residues. This CDR3 is CASSDSMRGTDAFF. As DNA, the CDR3 is TGTGCCAGCAGTGACTCGATGAGGGGTACGGACGCTTTCTTT.

V is TRBV6-5 and J is TRBJ2-7; D call uncertain. Germline V gene sequence: CDR1 MNHEY, CDR2 SVGAGI. Trimming shortened V by 7 bases and J by 0 bases, and 10 bases separated the two germline ends. CDR3 size: 13 residues. The CDR3 coding sequence is TGTGCCAGCACTCGCGGAGACTCCTACGAGCAGTACTTC. Its translation is CASTRGDSYEQYF.

CDR3 region: CASTRQTNTEAFF. CDR3 nucleotide sequence: TGTGCCAGCACCCGACAGACGAACACTGAAGCTTTCTTT. This chain connects TRBV11-2 to TRBJ1-1, with D tentatively TRBD1 (5 bases). The CDR3 sequence is 13 residues long. Germline-derived CDR1 and CDR2 are SGHAT and FQNNGV. Between the trimmed V and J ends, which lost 7 bases and 1 base, there was a span of 10 bases.

This rearrangement joins TRBV2 to TRBJ2-5; 9 positions agree with TRBD1. The CDR3 loop spans 15 amino acids. CDR1 and CDR2 from the germline V gene are SNHLY and FYNNEI. Trimming cost V 4 bases and J 4 bases; bases outside gene matches: 7. The CDR3 protein is CASSGGTGRGETQYF. Written as DNA, the CDR3 is TGTGCCAGCAGTGGAGGGACAGGGCGGGGAGAGACCCAGTACTTC.

As regards this clone: Additional DNA sequences in this sample encode the identical CDR3. The rearrangement links TRBV6-5 to TRBJ2-1; 12 bases line up with TRBD2. Per the germline V gene, CDR1 is MNHEY and CDR2 is SVGAGI. The length of the CDR3 is 16 residues. The V and J ends lost 0 bases and 5 bases, in that order; junction bases with no gene match: 2. CDR3 in amino acids: CASSYSSSGGDNEQFF. The DNA for the CDR3 is TGTGCCAGCAGTTACTCATCTAGCGGGGGGGACAATGAGCAGTTCTTC.

The J gene is TRBJ2-2, the V gene TRBV2, with D unclear. Trimming left V 4 bases short and J 7 bases short, with 4 bases between. CDR3 length: 11 residues. Germline V gives CDR1 SNHLY, CDR2 FYNNEI. The CDR3 DNA follows: TGTGCCAGCAGTGCGAGCGGGGAGCTGTTTTTT. Its protein product is CASSASGELFF.

This clone has a single count. The gene calls are TRBV6-2 or TRBV6-3 and TRBJ1-2; the D gene is possibly TRBD1 (5 bases). V gave up 2 bases and J gave up 3 bases, with 16 bases separating them. The CDR3 totals 16 residues. Germline-derived CDR1 and CDR2 are MNHEY and SVGEGT. For the CDR3, the DNA is TGTGCCAGCAGTTACGGTCTCAGCCGAGGGGACTATGGCTACACCTTC. Its translation: CASSYGLSRGDYGYTF.

This clone was picked up one time. V gene TRBV5-6 combines with J gene TRBJ2-5, with 9 bases identical to TRBD2. Germline V gene sequence: CDR1 SGHDT, CDR2 YYEEEE. V dropped 3 bases and J dropped 2; count of bases not matched to a gene: 5. The CDR3 sequence is 15 residues long. The CDR3 region is CASSWIAGDQETQYF. CDR3 DNA: TGTGCCAGCAGCTGGATAGCGGGGGATCAAGAGACCCAGTACTTC.

The chain recombines TRBV19 with TRBJ1-6; tentative D call: TRBD1 (5 bases). V was cut by 7 bases and J by 1 base, with 14 bases left in between. The CDR3 runs 16 residues. Looked up from germline, CDR1 is LNHDA and CDR2 is SQIVND (reference sequence). The CDR3 sequence is CASNPGGVSYNSPLHF. The CDR3 region has the DNA TGTGCCAGTAATCCGGGAGGGGTTTCCTATAATTCACCCCTCCACTTT.

The CDR3 DNA reads TGTGCCAGTAGTACAACTAGCGGGACCCCTACCGGGGAGCTGTTTTTT. Translation gives CASSTTSGTPTGELFF. The rearrangement links TRBV19 to TRBJ2-2; 10 nucleotides line up with TRBD2. CDR1 is LNHDA, CDR2 SQIVND, per germline (reference sequence). CDR3 size: 16 residues. The trim removed 4 bases at V and 5 bases at J, leaving 7 bases unmatched.

V gene TRBV3-1 (or the pseudogene TRBV3-2) combines with J gene TRBJ2-1; 8 nucleotides align to TRBD2. CDR1 and CDR2 from the germline V gene are LGHDT and YNNKEL (reference sequence). This CDR3 spans 14 amino acids. V was clipped by 7 bases and J by 1 base; unmatched bases: 3. The CDR3 loop is CASTSGSSYNEQFF. Here the CDR3 DNA reads TGTGCCAGCACAAGCGGGAGTTCCTACAATGAGCAGTTCTTC.